This T cell receptor (beta chain) originates from a study of T cells in Graves' hyperthyroidism and ophthalmopathy. Whole-study context: Peripheral blood was collected at initial diagnosis, before any treatment. Study findings and constraints: Blood held most thyroid clonotypes expanded above 0.001 frequency. A model using 13 V-J features told ophthalmopathy apart from stable hyperthyroidism.

Trimming took 3 bases from V and 4 from J, leaving 6 bases between them. Looked up from germline, CDR1 is SGHDT and CDR2 is YYEEEE. This CDR3 is 12 amino acids long. Investigators excluded patients with uncontrolled infection, other autoimmune disease, pregnancy or lactation. RNA transcripts were the template for amplifying TCR beta CDR3 regions. HTBI primers were employed in a first-round RT-PCR of the TCR CDR3. One entry per CDR3 protein, called by TCRdb with MiXCR from the multiplex PCR reads. The sample comprises approximately 380,000 distinct CDR3 sequences, roughly 20% of which are singletons, and 40% rests with the top ten. There are many counts of this clonotype. Antigen: not known.

The V call is TRBV5-6, the J call TRBJ2-3; D gene unclear. The sample taken for sequencing was blood. The receptor was derived from a man aged 18 to 29 with Graves' ophthalmopathy. This CDR3 reads CASSWNPDTQYF. The CDR3 coding sequence is TGTGCCAGCAGCTGGAATCCAGATACGCAGTATTTT.